Presented here are 18 T cell receptor beta chains from one specimen sequenced in a study of blood T cell repertoires in COVID-19. Generated by immunoSEQ multiplex PCR, the TCRdb table keeps only in-frame clones and is missing some. This sample yields some 22,000 clones, of which approximately 94% are seen a single time; more than 4% belongs to the top ten. The sample taken for sequencing was peripheral blood. These receptors were taken from a woman aged 45-65 years with active COVID-19.

V usage is TRBV5-4 and J usage is TRBJ1-4, with no clear D. This CDR3 has 16 residues. Trimming removed 0 bases at V and 4 bases at J, with 13 bases between. Germline CDR1 reads SGHNT; CDR2 reads YYREEE (reference sequence). The CDR3 region is CASSLAPGGLNEKLFF. The CDR3 DNA follows: TGTGCCAGCAGCTTGGCCCCGGGAGGTCTTAATGAAAAACTGTTTTTT.

The V gene is TRBV5-1, the J gene TRBJ2-1; TRBD2 aligns across 12 bases. Looked up from germline, CDR1 is SGHRS and CDR2 is YFSETQ. CDR3 size: 16 residues. Trimming at V came to 0 bases and at J to 8 bases, leaving 6 bases not matched to a gene. CDR3 in DNA: TGCGCCAGCAGCTTGGAAGCTAGCGGGGGGGCCCATGAGCAGTTCTTC. Amino acids: CASSLEASGGAHEQFF.

This clone is medium-sized in the sample. The chain combines TRBV9 with TRBJ2-6, with D tentatively TRBD1 (5 bases). Germline CDR1 is SGDLS and CDR2 is YYNGEE. V shed 0 bases and J shed 1 base, with 8 bases lying between them. There are 16 residues in the CDR3. CDR3 DNA: TGTGCCAGCAGCGTAGGGCAGGGTTCTGGGGCCAACGTCCTGACTTTC. Its translation is CASSVGQGSGANVLTF.

V is TRBV4-1 and J is TRBJ1-2; D remains ambiguous. CDR1 MGHRA and CDR2 YSYEKL come from the germline V gene. The CDR3 covers 16 residues. V was trimmed by 1 base and J by 4 bases, leaving 16 bases between them. As DNA, the CDR3 is TGCGCCAGCAGCCAAGGTTCAATCCAGGACTTCTATGGCTACACCTTC. This translates into CASSQGSIQDFYGYTF.

V and J are TRBV5-1 and TRBJ2-1; 8 bases are shared with TRBD2. The CDR3 covers 16 residues. V lost 3 bases to trimming and J lost 2 bases; unmatched junction nucleotides: 7. From germline, CDR1 is SGHRS and CDR2 YFSETQ. The CDR3 DNA is TGCGCCAGCAGCTCGGAACGGGGGGGACCCTACAATGAGCAGTTCTTC. Translation: CASSSERGGPYNEQFF.

This rearrangement joins TRBV20-1 to TRBJ2-5; 7 nucleotides line up with TRBD1. The V gene's germline CDR1 is DFQATT and CDR2 SNEGSKA (reference sequence). This CDR3 has 13 amino acids. The ends lost 3 bases at V and 2 bases at J; junction bases unmatched: 3. This CDR3 is CSASYRGQETQYF. The CDR3 DNA sequence: TGCAGTGCTAGTTACAGGGGTCAAGAGACCCAGTACTTC.

The rearrangement joins TRBV4-1 to TRBJ1-1; 9 positions agree with TRBD1. The CDR3 is 15 residues long. Germline CDR1 is MGHRA and CDR2 is YSYEKL. Trimming at V came to 2 bases and at J to 1 base, leaving 2 bases not matched to a gene. This CDR3 is CASSQTDRGNTEAFF. The CDR3 region has the DNA TGCGCCAGCAGCCAAACGGACAGGGGGAACACTGAAGCTTTCTTT.

The rearrangement links TRBV7-3 to TRBJ1-1, with D possibly matching TRBD1 (6 bases). This CDR3 comprises 16 residues. V shed 2 bases and J shed 4 bases, with 17 bases lying between them. From germline, CDR1 is SGHTA and CDR2 FQGTGA. The CDR3 spells CASSLSPGTTGTEAFF. CDR3 in DNA: TGTGCCAGCAGCTTATCCCCCGGGACAACAGGCACTGAAGCTTTCTTT.

The J gene is TRBJ1-2, the V gene TRBV9; 11 bases line up with TRBD1. The ends lost 4 bases at V and 6 bases at J; junction bases unmatched: 2. CDR1 is SGDLS, CDR2 YYNGEE, per germline. The CDR3 contains 13 residues. The CDR3 loop reads CASSPGQGDGYTF. DNA for the CDR3: TGTGCCAGCAGCCCGGGACAGGGGGATGGCTACACCTTC.

V and J are TRBV11-1 and TRBJ1-2, with 9 bases matching TRBD1. The CDR3 is 15 amino acids. Looked up from germline, CDR1 is SGHAT and CDR2 is FQDESV (reference sequence). Trimming removed 3 bases from V and 2 bases from J; junction bases left unmatched: 4. The CDR3 region is CASSFPGQGNYGYTF. For the CDR3, the DNA is TGTGCCAGCAGCTTTCCGGGACAGGGCAACTATGGCTACACCTTC. The complete variable domain, with remaining parts taken from reference TRBV11-1 and TRBJ1-2, reads EAEVAQSPRYKITEKSQAVAFWCDPISGHATLYWYRQILGQGPELLVQFQDESVVDDSQLPKDRFSAERLKGVDSTLKIQPAELGDSAMYLCASSFPGQGNYGYTFGSGTRLTVV.

The CDR3 spells CASRDRAPQLDTEAFF. The CDR3 DNA follows: TGTGCCAGCAGGGACAGGGCCCCCCAATTGGACACTGAAGCTTTCTTT. The chain links TRBV28 to TRBJ1-1; 8 bases are a match to TRBD1. Germline CDR1 is MDHEN and CDR2 is SYDVKM. V trimming: 6 bases; J trimming: 3 bases; junction bases outside the gene matches: 12. The CDR3 runs 16 residues.

This clone was seen a handful of times. V and J are TRBV9 and TRBJ2-1, with TRBD2 matching 9 bases. Germline CDR1 reads SGDLS; CDR2 reads YYNGEE. V shed 3 bases, J shed 4 bases, and the junction held 5 bases outside the gene matches. The CDR3 loop spans 15 amino acids. CDR3 DNA sequence: TGTGCCAGCAGCGACGGGACTAGCTTATACAATGAGCAGTTCTTC. Translating gives CASSDGTSLYNEQFF.

The chain links TRBV4-2 to TRBJ2-7, with 14 bases matching TRBD2. The CDR3 sequence is 20 residues long. The J segment lost 2 bases and the V segment lost 0 bases, leaving 12 bases of the junction unmatched. From germline, CDR1 is LGHNA and CDR2 YNFKEQ. The CDR3 sequence: CASSQEASGLAGVMAYEQYF. CDR3 sequence (DNA): TGTGCCAGCAGCCAAGAGGCTTCGGGACTAGCGGGAGTAATGGCCTACGAGCAGTACTTC.

The chain employs TRBV2 and TRBJ1-1; the D gene is possibly TRBD1 (5 bases). The CDR3 is made up of 13 amino acids. V lost 5 bases and J 0 bases, leaving 7 bases between the germline ends. CDR1 SNHLY and CDR2 FYNNEI come from the germline V gene. CDR3 protein: CASSLTVNTEAFF. In DNA form, the CDR3 reads TGTGCCAGCAGTCTGACAGTGAACACTGAAGCTTTCTTT.

In this sample, this clone turned up a few times. The chain carries TRBV19 and TRBJ1-2; perhaps TRBD1 as D (6 bases). V was pared by 8 bases and J by 3 bases, with 10 bases between. Germline CDR1 and CDR2: LNHDA and SQIVND (reference sequence). CDR3 length equals 12 residues. CDR3 residues: CASSQGDYGYTF. CDR3 nucleotide sequence: TGTGCCAGTTCACAGGGAGACTATGGCTACACCTTC.

This chain joins TRBV20-1 and TRBJ2-7, with D maybe TRBD1 (6 bases). Germline CDR1 DFQATT, CDR2 SNEGSKA (reference sequence). The CDR3 totals 11 residues. Deletions cut 6 bases from V and 3 bases from J, with 9 bases between. DNA of the CDR3: TGCAGTGCCGAGACAGGCTACGAGCAGTACTTC. Translating gives CSAETGYEQYF.

CDR3 nucleotides: TGTGCCAGCAGCCAAGCGACAGCTAACTATGGCTACACCTTC. Translated, it gives CASSQATANYGYTF. The V and J genes are TRBV4-2 and TRBJ1-2, with D perhaps matching TRBD1 (5 bases). Per germline, CDR1 LGHNA and CDR2 YNFKEQ. V lost 1 base and J lost 0, with 6 bases in between. The CDR3 sequence is 14 residues long.

The V and J genes are TRBV25-1 and TRBJ2-7, with a possible D match to TRBD1 (5 bases). This CDR3 contains 13 residues. V was clipped by 7 bases and J by 3 bases, with 13 bases between them. Germline-derived CDR1 and CDR2 are MGHDK and SYGVNS. CDR3: CASNSATGYEQYF. The CDR3 nucleotides are TGTGCCAGCAACTCAGCTACAGGCTACGAGCAGTACTTC.